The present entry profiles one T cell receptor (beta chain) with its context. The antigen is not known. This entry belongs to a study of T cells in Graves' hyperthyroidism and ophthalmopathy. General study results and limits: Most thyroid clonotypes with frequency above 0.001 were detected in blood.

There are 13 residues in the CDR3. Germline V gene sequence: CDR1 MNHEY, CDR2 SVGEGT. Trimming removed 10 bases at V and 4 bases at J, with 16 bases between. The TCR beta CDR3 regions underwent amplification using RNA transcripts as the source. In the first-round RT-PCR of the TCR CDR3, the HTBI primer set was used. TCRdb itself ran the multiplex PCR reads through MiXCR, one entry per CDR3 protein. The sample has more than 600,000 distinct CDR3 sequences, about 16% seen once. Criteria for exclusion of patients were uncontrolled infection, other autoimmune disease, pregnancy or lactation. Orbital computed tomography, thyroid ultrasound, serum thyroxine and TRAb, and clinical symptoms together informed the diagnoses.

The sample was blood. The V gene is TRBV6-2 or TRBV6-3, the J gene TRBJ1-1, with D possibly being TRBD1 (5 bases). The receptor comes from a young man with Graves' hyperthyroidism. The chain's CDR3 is CATAEEGSTEAFF. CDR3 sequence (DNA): TGTGCCACAGCGGAGGAGGGGAGCACTGAAGCTTTCTTT.